The clone carrying this T cell receptor (beta chain) was detected ten times or more. A single record per CDR3 protein comes from TCRdb applying MiXCR to the RT-PCR reads. Found here are 200,000 to 250,000 distinct CDR3 sequences, 12% to 15% of them singletons; the top ten hold about 9.9%. This specimen belongs to a study of patients and donors after allogeneic stem cell transplantation. The sequence derives from a human donor who was either an allogeneic HSCT recipient or a stem cell or donor lymphocyte infusion donor (not recorded which). It is not recorded whose cells these are; they may come from a transplant donor. The material sequenced was blood, either unsorted or a sorted T cell fraction (not recorded which).

In DNA, the CDR3 is TGCAGCGTCGATGAGTTTGGCTCTGGGGCCAACGTCCTGACTTTC. Its protein product is CSVDEFGSGANVLTF. The chain has TRBV29-1 and TRBJ2-6; D is undetermined. V was trimmed by 6 bases and J by 0 bases, leaving 12 bases between them. From germline, CDR1 is SQVTM and CDR2 ANQGSEA. The CDR3 is 15 amino acids.